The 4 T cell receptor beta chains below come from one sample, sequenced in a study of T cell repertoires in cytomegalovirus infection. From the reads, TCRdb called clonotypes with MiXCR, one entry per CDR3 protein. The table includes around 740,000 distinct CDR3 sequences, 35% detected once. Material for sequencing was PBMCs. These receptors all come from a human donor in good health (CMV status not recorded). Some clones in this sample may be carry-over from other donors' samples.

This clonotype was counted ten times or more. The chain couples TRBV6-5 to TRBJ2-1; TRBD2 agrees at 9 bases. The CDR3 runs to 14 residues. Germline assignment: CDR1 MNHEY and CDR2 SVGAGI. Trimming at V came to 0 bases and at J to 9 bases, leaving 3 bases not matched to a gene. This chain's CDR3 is CASSYSAGGFEQFF. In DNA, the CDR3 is TGTGCCAGCAGTTACTCGGCGGGAGGGTTTGAGCAGTTCTTC.

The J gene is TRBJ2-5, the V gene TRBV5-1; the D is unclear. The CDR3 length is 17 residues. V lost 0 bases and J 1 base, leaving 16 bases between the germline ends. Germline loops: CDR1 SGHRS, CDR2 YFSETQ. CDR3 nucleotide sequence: TGCGCCAGCAGCTTGGCCTCATTTATGCTCTCCCAAGAGACCCAGTACTTC. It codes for CASSLASFMLSQETQYF.

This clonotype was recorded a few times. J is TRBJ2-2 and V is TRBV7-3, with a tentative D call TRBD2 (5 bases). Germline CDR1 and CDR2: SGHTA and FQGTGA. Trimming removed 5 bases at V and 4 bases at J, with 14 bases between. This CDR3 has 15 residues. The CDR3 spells CASSGLDGGTGELFF. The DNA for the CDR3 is TGTGCCAGCAGCGGGTTGGACGGAGGCACCGGGGAGCTGTTTTTT.

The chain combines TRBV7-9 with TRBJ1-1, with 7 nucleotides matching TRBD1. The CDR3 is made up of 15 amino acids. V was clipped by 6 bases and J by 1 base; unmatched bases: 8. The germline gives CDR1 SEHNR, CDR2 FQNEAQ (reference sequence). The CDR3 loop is CASRTDRARNTEAFF. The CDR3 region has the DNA TGTGCCAGCAGGACAGACAGGGCTAGGAACACTGAAGCTTTCTTT.